This T cell receptor (beta chain) was retrieved from a study of CXCR3-negative and CXCR3-positive naive CD8 T cells. General study findings and limits: Whereas both naive subsets had comparably high diversity, memory CD8+ cells had much lower diversity.

The libraries of TRB cDNA were constructed through 5' RACE using UMI labels. TCRdb reprocessed the 5' RACE reads; each CDR3 protein has one entry and no DNA is given. This sample's clone table lists approximately 37,000 distinct CDR3 sequences. Concerning this clonotype: Its specificity is unknown.

Germline V gene data show CDR1 as SEHNR and CDR2 as FQNEAQ (reference sequence). The length of the CDR3 is 15 residues. The V and J genes are TRBV7-9 and TRBJ1-1; TCRdb's D call, TRBD1, is unchecked because there is no DNA. The sequence derives from a human donor in good health. Some clones in this sample may be carry-over from other donors' samples. Input material: memory CD8+ T cells from blood. The chain's CDR3 is CASSPSTGRNTEAFF.